This T cell receptor beta chain is drawn from a study of cytomegalovirus exposure and HLA in healthy donors. Study background: The roughly 120 validation repertoires matched the approximately 700 first-cohort repertoires in platform, a later analysis reported.

This clone was seen once. Its antigen is not known. Whole-study results and caveats: A classifier reportedly called cytomegalovirus status with high sensitivity and specificity. The study recorded over 150 TCR beta chains that were cytomegalovirus-associated.

Repertoires were generated with immunoSEQ multiplex PCR, while TCRdb's copy carries only in-frame clones and drops some. The sample consists of fewer than 200,000 clones, roughly four fifths of them appearing once. Germline V gene lookup returns CDR1 MGHDK and CDR2 SYGVNS. With V trimmed by 6 bases and J by 10 bases, 0 bases remained unmatched. The CDR3 spans 10 residues. The TCR was taken from a woman in her late teens or twenties in good health and CMV-seropositive. The rearrangement joins TRBV25-1 to TRBJ2-1; 7 bases map to TRBD2. What was sequenced was PBMCs. This CDR3 is CASRRGEQFF. The CDR3 nucleotides read TGTGCCAGCAGGCGGGGGGAGCAGTTCTTC.